These T cell receptor beta chains were read from a single sample in a study of Ad26.COV2.S vaccination and SARS-CoV-2 variants. The table came from immunoSEQ multiplex PCR; TCRdb's copy has only in-frame clones and leaves some out. The sample records roughly 460,000 clones, around 89% being singletons. Specimen: peripheral blood, collected in a trial of Ad26.COV2.S vaccine versus placebo. These receptors were collected from a person between 18 and 65 years old who received the Ad26.COV2.S COVID-19 vaccine or a placebo. Both conserved end residues are part of each CDR3. D genes are given only for firm matches. A row's size may be missing; if present it is once, few, many or a size class.

CDR3 protein,CDR3 DNA,J gene,V gene,clone size,D gene
CASSRRLAETYNEQFF,TGCGCCAGCAGCCGCCGACTAGCGGAGACCTACAATGAGCAGTTCTTC,TRBJ2-1,TRBV4-1,-,TRBD2
CATRPEAASEQYF,TGTGCCACCAGGCCGGAGGCCGCCTCCGAGCAGTACTTC,TRBJ2-7,TRBV24-1,-,-
CASSLGAGGNSPLHF,TGTGCCAGCAGCTTGGGGGCGGGGGGTAATTCACCCCTCCACTTT,TRBJ1-6,TRBV5-8,-,-
CASSLEEGPPYEQYF,TGTGCCAGCAGCTTAGAAGAAGGCCCACCCTACGAGCAGTACTTC,TRBJ2-7,TRBV11-2,-,-
CASSLQGGNQPQHF,TGTGCCAGCAGCCTACAGGGGGGCAATCAGCCCCAGCATTTT,TRBJ1-5,TRBV2,-,TRBD1
CASSYNTGELFF,TGTGCCAGCAGCTATAACACCGGGGAGCTGTTTTTT,TRBJ2-2,TRBV5-4,-,-
CAISESAETQYF,TGTGCCATCAGTGAGTCTGCAGAGACCCAGTACTTC,TRBJ2-5,TRBV10-3,-,-
CASSIGRNKNIQYF,TGTGCCAGTAGTATTGGACGGAACAAAAACATTCAGTACTTC,TRBJ2-4,TRBV19,once,-
CASSYPTGFGYGYTF,TGTGCCAGCAGTTACCCGACAGGGTTTGGCTATGGCTACACCTTC,TRBJ1-2,TRBV6-6,-,TRBD1
CASSSESSYNSPLHF,TGTGCCAGCAGCTCGGAATCCTCCTATAATTCACCCCTCCACTTT,TRBJ1-6,TRBV7-3,few,-
CASSRIQNQPQHF,TGTGCCAGCAGTCGAATTCAGAATCAGCCCCAGCATTTT,TRBJ1-5,TRBV27,-,-
CASSSGRGQSSYEQYF,TGTGCCAGCAGCAGCGGGCGGGGGCAAAGCTCCTACGAGCAGTACTTC,TRBJ2-7,TRBV9,-,-
CATSRDGTGYGNTIYF,TGTGCCACCAGCAGAGATGGGACAGGGTACGGAAACACCATATATTTT,TRBJ1-3,TRBV15,-,TRBD1
CASSQGQAPTSAFF,TGTGCCAGCAGCCAGGGGCAGGCCCCGACCTCAGCTTTCTTT,TRBJ1-1,TRBV5-4,-,-
CASRLGHNEQYF,TGTGCCAGCAGACTAGGACACAACGAGCAGTACTTC,TRBJ2-7,TRBV28,-,-
CASRIHGANVLTF,TGTGCCAGCAGGATCCATGGGGCCAACGTCCTGACTTTC,TRBJ2-6,TRBV2,-,-
CASSWDRNTEAFF,TGTGCCAGCAGCTGGGACAGGAACACTGAAGCTTTCTTT,TRBJ1-1,TRBV7-3,-,TRBD1
CASSPAPGVMAEAFF,TGTGCCAGCTCACCAGCGCCAGGGGTTATGGCTGAAGCTTTCTTT,TRBJ1-1,TRBV18,-,-
CASSTQDTEAFF,TGTGCCAGCAGTACACAAGACACTGAAGCTTTCTTT,TRBJ1-1,TRBV28,-,-
CAWSVPGGRGYEQYF,TGTGCCTGGAGTGTACCCGGGGGAAGGGGCTACGAGCAGTACTTC,TRBJ2-7,TRBV30,-,-
CASTKGASGSLSYNEQFF,TGTGCCAGCACCAAGGGGGCTAGCGGGAGCCTCTCCTACAATGAGCAGTTCTTC,TRBJ2-1,TRBV7-6,-,TRBD2
CATSRDWGAGNTIYF,TGTGCCACCAGCAGAGATTGGGGGGCTGGAAACACCATATATTTT,TRBJ1-3,TRBV15,-,-